This TCR beta chain comes out of a study of shared clonotypes between healthy human individuals. Study-level information: CD4 naive and memory got three plates each, CD8 naive two, CD8 memory one.

Splitting of CD4+ cells produced CD45RA+ naive and CD45RA-negative memory subsets. The CDR3 has 15 amino acids. CDR1 MNHNY and CDR2 SVGAGI come from the germline V gene (reference sequence). V was shortened by 2 bases and J by 4 bases, with 14 bases between the two germline ends. Here immunoSEQ multiplex PCR was the method, and the copy in TCRdb shows in-frame clones only, minus some. The table lists 2 million to 2.5 million clones, almost 96% of them singletons. The clonotype comes from a man aged 18 to 30 in good health. The sequencing input was naive CD4+ T cells sorted from blood. Noted subset: CD45RA+ positively selected. The chain uses TRBV6-6 and TRBJ1-2; D unresolved. CDR3 sequence reads: CASSYGQDPLYGYTF. The CDR3 coding sequence is TGTGCCAGCAGTTACGGGCAGGACCCACTCTATGGCTACACCTTC.